This TCR beta chain was sequenced for a study of sequential checkpoint blockade in melanoma. Study details: Each arm's sequence ended with maintenance nivolumab.

This CDR3 is built from 13 residues. Trimming stripped 2 bases from V and 2 bases from J, with 6 bases between. Germline CDR1 reads SGHDN; CDR2 reads FVKESK. Treatment of the sample: randomized to nivolumab then ipilimumab (arm A) or the reverse (arm B). The table came from immunoSEQ multiplex PCR; TCRdb's copy has only in-frame clones and leaves some out. In the table there are about 11,000 clones, roughly four fifths of which are singletons. The sample holds a few counts of this clone. The source of this sequence is a human donor with melanoma. The material was CD8+ T cells sorted from blood (inferred from file names), obtained from a patient given nivolumab and ipilimumab in sequence. The chain joins TRBV14 to TRBJ1-2, with D perhaps matching TRBD1 (6 bases). The CDR3 nucleotides read TGTGCCAGCAGCCAACAGGGGAACTATGGCTACACCTTC. Amino acid sequence: CASSQQGNYGYTF.